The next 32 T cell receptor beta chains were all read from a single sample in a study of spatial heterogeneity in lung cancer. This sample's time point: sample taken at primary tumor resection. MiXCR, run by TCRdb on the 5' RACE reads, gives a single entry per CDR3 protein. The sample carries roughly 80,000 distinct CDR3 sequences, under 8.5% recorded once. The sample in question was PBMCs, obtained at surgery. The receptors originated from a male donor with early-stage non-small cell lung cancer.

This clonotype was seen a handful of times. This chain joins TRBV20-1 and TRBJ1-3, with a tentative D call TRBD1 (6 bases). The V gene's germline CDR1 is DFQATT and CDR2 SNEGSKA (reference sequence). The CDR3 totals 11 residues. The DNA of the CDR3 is TGCGGGGGCGGGAAAGGAAACACCATATATTTT. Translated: CGGGKGNTIYF.

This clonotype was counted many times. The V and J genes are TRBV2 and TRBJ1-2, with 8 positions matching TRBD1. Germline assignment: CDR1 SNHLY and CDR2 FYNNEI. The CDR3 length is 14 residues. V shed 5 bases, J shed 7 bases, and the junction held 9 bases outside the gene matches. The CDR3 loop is CASSPAQGASGYTF. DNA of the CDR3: TGTGCCAGCAGTCCAGCCCAGGGGGCGAGTGGCTACACCTTC.

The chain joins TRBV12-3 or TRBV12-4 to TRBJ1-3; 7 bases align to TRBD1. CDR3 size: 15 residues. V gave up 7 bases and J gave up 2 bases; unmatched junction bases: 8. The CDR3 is CASKFTGAAGNTIYF. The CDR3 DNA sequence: TGTGCCAGCAAATTTACAGGGGCGGCTGGAAACACCATATATTTT.

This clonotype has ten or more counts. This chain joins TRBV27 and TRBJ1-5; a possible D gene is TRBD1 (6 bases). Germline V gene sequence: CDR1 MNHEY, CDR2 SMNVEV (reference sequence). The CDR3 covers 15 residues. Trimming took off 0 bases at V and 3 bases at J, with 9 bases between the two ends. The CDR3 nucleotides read TGTGCCAGCAGTTTATCGACAGGCCACAATCAGCCCCAGCATTTT. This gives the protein CASSLSTGHNQPQHF.

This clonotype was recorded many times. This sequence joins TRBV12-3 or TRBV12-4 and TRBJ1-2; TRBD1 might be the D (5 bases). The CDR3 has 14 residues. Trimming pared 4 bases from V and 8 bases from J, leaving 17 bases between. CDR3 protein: CASSSREHLAGYTF. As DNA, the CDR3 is TGTGCCAGCAGTTCCAGGGAACATCTCGCCGGCTACACCTTC.

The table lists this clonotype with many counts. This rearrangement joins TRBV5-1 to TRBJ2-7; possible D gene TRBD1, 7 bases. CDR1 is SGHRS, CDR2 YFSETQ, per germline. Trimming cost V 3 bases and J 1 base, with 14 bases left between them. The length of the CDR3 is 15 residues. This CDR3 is CASSWGDSRSYEQYF. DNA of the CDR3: TGCGCCAGCAGCTGGGGGGACAGTCGGTCCTACGAGCAGTACTTC.

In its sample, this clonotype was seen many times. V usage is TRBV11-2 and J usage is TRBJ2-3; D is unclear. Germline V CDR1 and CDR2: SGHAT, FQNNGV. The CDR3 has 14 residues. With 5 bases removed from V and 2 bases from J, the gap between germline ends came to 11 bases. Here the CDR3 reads CASSAGFPTDTQYF. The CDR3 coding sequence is TGTGCCAGCAGCGCCGGTTTCCCCACAGATACGCAGTATTTT.

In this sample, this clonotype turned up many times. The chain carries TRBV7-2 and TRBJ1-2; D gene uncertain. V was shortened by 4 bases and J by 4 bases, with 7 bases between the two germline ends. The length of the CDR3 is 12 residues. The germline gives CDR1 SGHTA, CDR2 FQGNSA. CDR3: CASSSPTYGYTF. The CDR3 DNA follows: TGTGCCAGCAGCTCCCCGACCTATGGCTACACCTTC.

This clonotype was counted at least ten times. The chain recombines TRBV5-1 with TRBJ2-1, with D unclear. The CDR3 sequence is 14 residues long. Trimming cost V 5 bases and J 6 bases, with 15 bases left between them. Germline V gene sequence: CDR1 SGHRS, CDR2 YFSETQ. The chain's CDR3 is CASRYSPNTNEQFF. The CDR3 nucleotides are TGCGCCAGCAGATATTCTCCCAATACCAATGAGCAGTTCTTC.

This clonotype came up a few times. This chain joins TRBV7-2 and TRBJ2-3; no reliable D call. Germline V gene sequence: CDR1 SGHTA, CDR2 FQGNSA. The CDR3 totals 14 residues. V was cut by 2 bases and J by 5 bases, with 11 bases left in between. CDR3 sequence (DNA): TGTGCCAGCAGCTTAATTCGTTTTGGAGATACGCAGTATTTT. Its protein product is CASSLIRFGDTQYF.

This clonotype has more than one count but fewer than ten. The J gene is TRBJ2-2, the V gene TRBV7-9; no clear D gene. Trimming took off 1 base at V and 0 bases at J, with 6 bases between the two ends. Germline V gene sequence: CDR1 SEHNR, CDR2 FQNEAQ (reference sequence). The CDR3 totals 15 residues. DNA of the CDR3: TGTGCCAGCAGCTTAGAACCAACGAACACCGGGGAGCTGTTTTTT. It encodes CASSLEPTNTGELFF.

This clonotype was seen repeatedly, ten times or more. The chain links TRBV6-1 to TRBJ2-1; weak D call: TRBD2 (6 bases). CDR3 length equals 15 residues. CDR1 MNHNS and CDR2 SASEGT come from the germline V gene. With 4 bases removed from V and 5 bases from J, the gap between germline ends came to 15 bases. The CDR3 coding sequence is TGTGCCAGCAGTGCGACCGGCTGGGGGGACAATGAGCAGTTCTTC. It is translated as CASSATGWGDNEQFF.

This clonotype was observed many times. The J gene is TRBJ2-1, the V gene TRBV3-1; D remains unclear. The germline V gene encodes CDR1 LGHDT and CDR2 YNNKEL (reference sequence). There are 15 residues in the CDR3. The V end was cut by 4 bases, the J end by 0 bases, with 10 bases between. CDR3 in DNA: TGTGCCAGCAGCCCATACCTTAGCTCCTACAATGAGCAGTTCTTC. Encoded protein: CASSPYLSSYNEQFF.

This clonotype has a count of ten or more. CDR3 sequence (DNA): TGTGCCAGCAGTGTGGGGAGTTACTACGAGCAGTACTTC. It yields the protein CASSVGSYYEQYF. This sequence joins TRBV27 and TRBJ2-7, with D maybe TRBD2 (5 bases). The CDR3 sequence is 13 residues long. V shed 5 bases and J shed 3 bases, with 11 bases lying between them. The germline gives CDR1 MNHEY, CDR2 SMNVEV (reference sequence).

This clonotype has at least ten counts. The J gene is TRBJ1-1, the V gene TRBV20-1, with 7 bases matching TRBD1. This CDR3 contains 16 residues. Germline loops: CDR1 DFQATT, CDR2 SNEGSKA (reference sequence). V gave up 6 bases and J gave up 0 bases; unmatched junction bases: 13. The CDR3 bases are TGCAGTGCCGCTAAGCCCTCAGGGGGTCTGAACACTGAAGCTTTCTTT. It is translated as CSAAKPSGGLNTEAFF.

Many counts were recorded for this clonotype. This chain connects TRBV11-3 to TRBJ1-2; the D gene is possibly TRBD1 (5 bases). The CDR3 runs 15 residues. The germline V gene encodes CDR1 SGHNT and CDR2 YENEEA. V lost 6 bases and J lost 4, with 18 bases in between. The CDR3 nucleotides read TGTGCCAGCAGTTCCGACAGTCCCATTTCCTATGGCTACACCTTC. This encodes CASSSDSPISYGYTF.

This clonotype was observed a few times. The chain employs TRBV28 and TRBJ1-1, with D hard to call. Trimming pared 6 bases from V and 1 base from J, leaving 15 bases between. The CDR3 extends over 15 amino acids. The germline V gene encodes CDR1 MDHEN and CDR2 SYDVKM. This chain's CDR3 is CASSPRLLRNTEAFF. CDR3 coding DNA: TGTGCCAGCAGCCCCAGACTCCTGAGGAACACTGAAGCTTTCTTT. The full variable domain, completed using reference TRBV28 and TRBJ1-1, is DVKVTQSSRYLVKRTGEKVFLECVQDMDHENMFWYRQDPGLGLRLIYFSYDVKMKEKGDIPEGYSVSREKKERFSLILESASTNQTSMYLCASSPRLLRNTEAFFGQGTRLTVV.

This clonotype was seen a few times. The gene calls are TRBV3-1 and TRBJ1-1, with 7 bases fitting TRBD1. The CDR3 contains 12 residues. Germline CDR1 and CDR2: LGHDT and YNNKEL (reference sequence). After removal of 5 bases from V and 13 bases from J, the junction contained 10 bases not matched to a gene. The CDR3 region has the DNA TGTGCCAGCAGCTCCGTAGACAGGGCTTTTTTCTTT. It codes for CASSSVDRAFFF.

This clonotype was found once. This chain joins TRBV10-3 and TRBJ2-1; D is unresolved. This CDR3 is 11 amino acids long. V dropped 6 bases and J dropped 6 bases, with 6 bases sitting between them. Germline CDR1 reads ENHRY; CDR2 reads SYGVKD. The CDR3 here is CAISDFNEQFF. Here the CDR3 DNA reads TGTGCCATCAGCGATTTCAATGAGCAGTTCTTC.

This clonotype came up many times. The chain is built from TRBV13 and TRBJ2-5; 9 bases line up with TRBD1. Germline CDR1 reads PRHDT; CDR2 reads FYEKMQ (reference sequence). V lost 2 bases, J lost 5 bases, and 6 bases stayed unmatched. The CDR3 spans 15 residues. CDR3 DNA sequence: TGTGCCAGCAGCTTATCCCGGGACAGGGATGAGACCCAGTACTTC. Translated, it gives CASSLSRDRDETQYF.

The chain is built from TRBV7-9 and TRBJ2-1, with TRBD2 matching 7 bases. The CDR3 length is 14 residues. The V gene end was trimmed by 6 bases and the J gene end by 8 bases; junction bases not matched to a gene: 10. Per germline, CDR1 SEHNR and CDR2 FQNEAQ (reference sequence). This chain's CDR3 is CASREVREAHEQFF. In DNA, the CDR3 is TGTGCCAGCAGAGAGGTCCGGGAGGCTCATGAGCAGTTCTTC.

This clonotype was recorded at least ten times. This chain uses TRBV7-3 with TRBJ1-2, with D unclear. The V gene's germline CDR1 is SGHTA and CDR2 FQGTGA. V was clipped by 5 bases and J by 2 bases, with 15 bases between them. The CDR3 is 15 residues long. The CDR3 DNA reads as TGTGCCAGCAGCACTGACCGCCGGGGAAACTATGGCTACACCTTC. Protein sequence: CASSTDRRGNYGYTF.

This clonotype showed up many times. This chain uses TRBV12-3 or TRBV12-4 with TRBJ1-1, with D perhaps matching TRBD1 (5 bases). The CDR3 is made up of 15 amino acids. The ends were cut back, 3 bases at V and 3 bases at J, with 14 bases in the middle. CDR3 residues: CASSFDLRGDTEAFF. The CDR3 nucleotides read TGTGCCAGCAGTTTTGATCTAAGAGGGGACACTGAAGCTTTCTTT.

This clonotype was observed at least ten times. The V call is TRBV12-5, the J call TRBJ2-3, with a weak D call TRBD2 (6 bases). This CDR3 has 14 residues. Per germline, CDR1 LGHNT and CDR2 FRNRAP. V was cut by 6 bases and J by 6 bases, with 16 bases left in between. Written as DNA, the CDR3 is TGTGCTAGTGGATCAGGGAGGACGGAGGATACGCAGTATTTT. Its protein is CASGSGRTEDTQYF.

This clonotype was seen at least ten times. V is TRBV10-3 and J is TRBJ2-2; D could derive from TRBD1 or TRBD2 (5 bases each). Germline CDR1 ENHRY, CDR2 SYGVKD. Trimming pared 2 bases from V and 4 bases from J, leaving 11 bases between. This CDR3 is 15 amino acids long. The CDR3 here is CAISERGAPTGELFF. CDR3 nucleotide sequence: TGTGCCATCAGTGAGAGAGGGGCGCCCACCGGGGAGCTGTTTTTT.

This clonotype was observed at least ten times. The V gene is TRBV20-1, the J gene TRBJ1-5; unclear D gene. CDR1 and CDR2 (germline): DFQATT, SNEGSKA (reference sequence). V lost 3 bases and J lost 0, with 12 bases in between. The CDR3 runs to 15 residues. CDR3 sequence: CSASTSALSNQPQHF. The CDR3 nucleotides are TGCAGTGCTAGTACCAGTGCCCTTAGCAATCAGCCCCAGCATTTT.

CDR3 sequence: CASCRTSGYNEQFF. The DNA for the CDR3 is TGTGCCAGCTGTCGGACTAGCGGATACAATGAGCAGTTCTTC. The chain combines TRBV6-6 with TRBJ2-1; the match to TRBD2 covers 10 bases. The V and J ends lost 8 bases and 4 bases, in that order; junction bases with no gene match: 5. Looked up from germline, CDR1 is MNHNY and CDR2 is SVGAGI (reference sequence). The CDR3 consists of 14 residues.

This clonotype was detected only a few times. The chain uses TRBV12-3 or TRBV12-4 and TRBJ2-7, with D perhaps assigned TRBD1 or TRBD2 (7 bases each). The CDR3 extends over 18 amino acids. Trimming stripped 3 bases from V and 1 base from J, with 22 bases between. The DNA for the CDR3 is TGTGCCAGCAGTTTGTCTTTTGAGTTTCAGGGGGGGTCCTACGAGCAGTACTTC. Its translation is CASSLSFEFQGGSYEQYF.

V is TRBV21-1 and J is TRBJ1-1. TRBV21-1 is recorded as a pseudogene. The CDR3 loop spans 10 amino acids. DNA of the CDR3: TGTGCCACCTCCCCAACTGAAGCTTTCTTT. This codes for CATSPTEAFF.

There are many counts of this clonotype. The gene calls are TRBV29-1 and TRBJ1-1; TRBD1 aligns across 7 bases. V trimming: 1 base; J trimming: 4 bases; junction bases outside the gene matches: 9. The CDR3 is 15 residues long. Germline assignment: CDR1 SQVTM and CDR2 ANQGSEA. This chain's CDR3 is CSVEGLQGRITEAFF. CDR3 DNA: TGCAGCGTTGAAGGACTACAGGGGAGAATCACTGAAGCTTTCTTT.

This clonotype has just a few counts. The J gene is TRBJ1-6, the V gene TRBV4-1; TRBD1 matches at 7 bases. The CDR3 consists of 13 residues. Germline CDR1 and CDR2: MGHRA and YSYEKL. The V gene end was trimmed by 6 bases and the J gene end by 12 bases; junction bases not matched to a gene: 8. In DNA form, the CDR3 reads TGCGCCAGCAGGGAAACAGGGGCCGGACCCCTCCACTTT. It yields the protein CASRETGAGPLHF.

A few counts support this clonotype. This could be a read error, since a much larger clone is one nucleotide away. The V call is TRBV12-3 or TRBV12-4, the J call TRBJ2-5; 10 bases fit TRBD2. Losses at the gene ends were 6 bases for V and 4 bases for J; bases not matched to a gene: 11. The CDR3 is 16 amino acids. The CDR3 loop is CASSPGVAGGRETQYF. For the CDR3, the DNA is TGTGCCAGCAGCCCCGGGGTAGCGGGAGGCCGAGAGACCCAGTACTTC.